Reported below is one TCR beta chain. V lost 4 bases, J lost 7 bases, and 13 bases lay in between. Germline values: CDR1 SNHLY, CDR2 FYNNEI. The CDR3 extends over 14 amino acids. The data stem from a study of T cell responses to AZD1222 COVID-19 vaccine. The repertoire was sequenced with immunoSEQ multiplex PCR; TCRdb's copy has only in-frame clones and lacks some. The sample contains 95,000 to 150,000 clones, 80% to 90% of which appear only once. The TCR originated in an adult in good health. The gene calls are TRBV2 and TRBJ1-4; D is ambiguous. The sequences come from peripheral blood, collected on day 0 of AZD1222 vaccination. The CDR3 reads CASSVVIGGEKLFF. CDR3 nucleotide sequence: TGTGCCAGCAGTGTCGTCATAGGAGGTGAAAAACTGTTTTTT.